This entry features one T cell receptor beta chain sequence. Its antigen is unknown. The sample is drawn from a study of blood T cells in healthy people across ages. General study findings and limits: Expanded clonotype changes were possibly confounded by unknown donor CMV status.

The CDR3 runs to 14 residues. CDR1 is SQVTM and CDR2 is ANQGSEA in the germline V gene. The ends were cut back, 3 bases at V and 0 bases at J, with 9 bases in the middle. PCR was performed a second time for roughly 7 to 12 cycles using a sample-barcoded 5' primer and a J-beta primer mix. TCRdb independently ran MiXCR on the 5' RACE reads; one entry per CDR3 protein. The data hold about 730,000 distinct CDR3 sequences, with approximately 43% observed a single time. Staff drew roughly 10 milliliters of peripheral blood from each donor. The TCR sequence derives from a woman aged 60-75 years in good health. The chain recombines TRBV29-1 with TRBJ1-3, with D tentatively TRBD1 (6 bases). The sample comprised blood. The CDR3 region has the DNA TGCAGCGTTGACGGACAGAGCTCTGGAAACACCATATATTTT. Translated: CSVDGQSSGNTIYF. Using reference TRBV29-1 and TRBJ1-3 for the parts outside the CDR3, the full variable domain is SAVISQKPSRDICQRGTSLTIQCQVDSQVTMMFWYRQQPGQSLTLIATANQGSEATYESGFVIDKFPISRPNLTFSTLTVSNMSPEDSSIYLCSVDGQSSGNTIYFGEGSWLTVV.